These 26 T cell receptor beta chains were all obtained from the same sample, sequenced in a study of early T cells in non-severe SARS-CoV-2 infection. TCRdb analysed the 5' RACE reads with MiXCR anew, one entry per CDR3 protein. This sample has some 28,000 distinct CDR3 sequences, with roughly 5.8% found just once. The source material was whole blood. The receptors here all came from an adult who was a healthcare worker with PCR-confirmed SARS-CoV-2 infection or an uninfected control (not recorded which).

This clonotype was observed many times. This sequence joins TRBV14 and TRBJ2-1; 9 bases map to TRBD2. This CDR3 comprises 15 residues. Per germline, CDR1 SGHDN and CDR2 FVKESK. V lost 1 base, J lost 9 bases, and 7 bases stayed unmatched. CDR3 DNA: TGTGCCAGCAGCCAAGTTTTCGGACTAGCGATTGAGCAGTTCTTC. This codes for CASSQVFGLAIEQFF.

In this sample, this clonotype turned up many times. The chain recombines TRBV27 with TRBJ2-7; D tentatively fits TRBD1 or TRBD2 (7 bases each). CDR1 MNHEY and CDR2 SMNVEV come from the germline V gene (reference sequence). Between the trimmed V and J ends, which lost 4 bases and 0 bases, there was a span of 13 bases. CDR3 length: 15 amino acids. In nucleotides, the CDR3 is TGTGCCAGCAGTTCTCAGGGGGGGAACTCCTACGAGCAGTACTTC. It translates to CASSSQGGNSYEQYF.

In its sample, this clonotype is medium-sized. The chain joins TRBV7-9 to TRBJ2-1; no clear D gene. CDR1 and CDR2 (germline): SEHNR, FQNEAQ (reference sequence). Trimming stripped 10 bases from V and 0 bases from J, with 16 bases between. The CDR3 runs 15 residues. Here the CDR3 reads CATRYGDHSYNEQFF. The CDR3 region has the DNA TGTGCCACCAGGTACGGTGACCACTCCTACAATGAGCAGTTCTTC.

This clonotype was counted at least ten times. The CDR3 region is CASSQEPGLYNEQFF. CDR3 nucleotide sequence: TGTGCCAGCAGCCAAGAACCCGGACTCTACAATGAGCAGTTCTTC. The gene calls are TRBV14 and TRBJ2-1, with D tentatively TRBD2 (5 bases). Trimming took off 0 bases at V and 3 bases at J, with 9 bases between the two ends. CDR1 and CDR2 (germline): SGHDN, FVKESK. The CDR3 runs to 15 residues.

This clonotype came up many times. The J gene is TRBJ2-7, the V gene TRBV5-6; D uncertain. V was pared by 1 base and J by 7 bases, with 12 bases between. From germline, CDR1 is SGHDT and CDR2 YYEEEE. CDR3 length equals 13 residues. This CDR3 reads CASSLPDASEQYF. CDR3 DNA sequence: TGTGCCAGCAGCTTGCCCGATGCGAGTGAGCAGTACTTC.

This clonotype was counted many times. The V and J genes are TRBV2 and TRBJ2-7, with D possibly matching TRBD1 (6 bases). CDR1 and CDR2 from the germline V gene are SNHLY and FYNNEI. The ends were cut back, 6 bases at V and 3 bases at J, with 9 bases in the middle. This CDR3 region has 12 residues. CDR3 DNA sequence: TGTGCCAGCAGCCGGACAGTCTACGAGCAGTACTTC. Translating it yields CASSRTVYEQYF.

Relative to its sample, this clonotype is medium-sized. CDR3 region: CASTNSGPTSYEQYF. The CDR3 DNA sequence: TGTGCCAGCACCAACTCCGGGCCCACCTCCTACGAGCAGTACTTC. The chain joins TRBV12-3 or TRBV12-4 to TRBJ2-7; D call uncertain. The V end lost 7 bases, the J end lost 0 bases, and 16 bases lay between the germline ends. The CDR3 is 15 residues long.

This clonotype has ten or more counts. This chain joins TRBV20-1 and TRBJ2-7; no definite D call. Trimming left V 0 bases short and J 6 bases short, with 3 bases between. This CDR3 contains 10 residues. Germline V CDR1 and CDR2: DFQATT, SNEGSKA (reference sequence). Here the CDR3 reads CSAREVEQYF. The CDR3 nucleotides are TGCAGTGCTAGAGAGGTCGAGCAGTACTTC.

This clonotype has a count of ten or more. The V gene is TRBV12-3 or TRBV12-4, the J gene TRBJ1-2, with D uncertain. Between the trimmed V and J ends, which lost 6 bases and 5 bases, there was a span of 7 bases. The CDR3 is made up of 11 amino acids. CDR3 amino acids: CASSTVYGYTF. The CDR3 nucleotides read TGTGCCAGCAGCACGGTTTATGGCTACACCTTC.

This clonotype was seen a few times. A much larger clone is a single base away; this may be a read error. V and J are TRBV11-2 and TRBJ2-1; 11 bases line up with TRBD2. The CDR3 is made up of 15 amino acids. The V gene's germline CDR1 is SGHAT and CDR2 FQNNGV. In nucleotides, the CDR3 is TGTGTCAGCAGTATGGGACTAGCGGACTACAATGAGCAGTTCTTC. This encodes CVSSMGLADYNEQFF.

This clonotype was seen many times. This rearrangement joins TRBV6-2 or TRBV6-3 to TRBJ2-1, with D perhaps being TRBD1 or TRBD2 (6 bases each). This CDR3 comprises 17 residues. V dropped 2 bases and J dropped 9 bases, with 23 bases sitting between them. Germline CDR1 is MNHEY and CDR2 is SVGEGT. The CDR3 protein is CASSYALRGRGSLEQFF. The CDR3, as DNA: TGTGCCAGCAGTTACGCGCTGCGGGGCAGGGGTAGCCTTGAGCAGTTCTTC.

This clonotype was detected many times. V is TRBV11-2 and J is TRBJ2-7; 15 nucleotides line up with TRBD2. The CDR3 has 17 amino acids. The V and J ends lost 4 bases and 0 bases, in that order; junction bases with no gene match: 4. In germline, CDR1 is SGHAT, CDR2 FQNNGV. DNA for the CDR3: TGTGCCAGCAGCTGGACTAGCGGGGGGGAAAGCTCCTACGAGCAGTACTTC. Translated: CASSWTSGGESSYEQYF.

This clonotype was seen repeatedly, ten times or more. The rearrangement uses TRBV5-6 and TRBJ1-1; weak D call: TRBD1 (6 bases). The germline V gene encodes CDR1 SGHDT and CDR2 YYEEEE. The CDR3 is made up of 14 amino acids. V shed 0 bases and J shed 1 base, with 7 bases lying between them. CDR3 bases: TGTGCCAGCAGCTTGGACAGGGAGAACACTGAAGCTTTCTTT. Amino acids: CASSLDRENTEAFF.

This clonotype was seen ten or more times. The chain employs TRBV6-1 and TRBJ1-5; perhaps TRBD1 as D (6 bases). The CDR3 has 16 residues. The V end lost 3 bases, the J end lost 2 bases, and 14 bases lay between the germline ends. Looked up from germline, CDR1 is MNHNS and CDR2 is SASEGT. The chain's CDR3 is CASSEIQGWGNQPQHF. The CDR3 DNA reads TGTGCCAGCAGTGAGATACAGGGTTGGGGCAATCAGCCCCAGCATTTT.

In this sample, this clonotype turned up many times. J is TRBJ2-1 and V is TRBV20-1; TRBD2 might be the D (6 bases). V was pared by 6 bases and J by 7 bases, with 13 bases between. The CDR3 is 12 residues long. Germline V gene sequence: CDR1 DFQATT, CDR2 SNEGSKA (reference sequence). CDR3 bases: TGCAGTGCGGGGGGAATTAGGAATGAGCAGTTCTTC. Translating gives CSAGGIRNEQFF.

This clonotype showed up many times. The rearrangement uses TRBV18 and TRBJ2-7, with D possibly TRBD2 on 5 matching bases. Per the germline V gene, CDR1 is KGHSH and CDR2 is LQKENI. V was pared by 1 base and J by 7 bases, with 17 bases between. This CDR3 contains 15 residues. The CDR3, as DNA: TGTGCCAGCTCACCACGAAGAGGTCCCGGGGAAGAGCAGTACTTC. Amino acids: CASSPRRGPGEEQYF. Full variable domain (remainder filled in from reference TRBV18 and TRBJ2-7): NAGVMQNPRHLVRRRGQEARLRCSPMKGHSHVYWYRQLPEEGLKFMVYLQKENIIDESGMPKERFSAEFPKEGPSILRIQQVVRGDSAAYFCASSPRRGPGEEQYFGPGTRLTVT.

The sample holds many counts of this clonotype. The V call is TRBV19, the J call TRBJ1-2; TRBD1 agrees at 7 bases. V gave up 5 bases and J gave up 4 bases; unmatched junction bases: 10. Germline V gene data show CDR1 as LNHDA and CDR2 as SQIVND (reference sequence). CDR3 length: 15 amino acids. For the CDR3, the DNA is TGTGCCAGTAGTCCTTCGTCCGGGGACAGCTATGGCTACACCTTC. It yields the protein CASSPSSGDSYGYTF.

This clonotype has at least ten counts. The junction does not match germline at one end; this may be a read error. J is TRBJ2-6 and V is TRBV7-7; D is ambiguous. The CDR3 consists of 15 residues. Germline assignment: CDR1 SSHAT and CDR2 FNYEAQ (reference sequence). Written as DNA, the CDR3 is TGTGCTAGCAGCTTAGCTGGCTCTGGGGCCAACGTCCTGACTTTC. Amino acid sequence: CASSLAGSGANVLTF.

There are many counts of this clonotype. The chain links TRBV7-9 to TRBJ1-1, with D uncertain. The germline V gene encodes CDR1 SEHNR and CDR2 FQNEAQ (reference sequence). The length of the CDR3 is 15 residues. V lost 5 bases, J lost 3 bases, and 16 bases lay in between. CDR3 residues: CASSPPAGRDTEAFF. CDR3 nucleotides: TGTGCCAGCAGCCCCCCCGCAGGTCGGGACACTGAAGCTTTCTTT.

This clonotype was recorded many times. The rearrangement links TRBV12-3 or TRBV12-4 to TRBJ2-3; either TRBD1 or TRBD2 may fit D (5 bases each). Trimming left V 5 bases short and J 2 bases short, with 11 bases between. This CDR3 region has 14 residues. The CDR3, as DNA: TGTGCCAGCAGTGCGCCGGGGCCCACAGATACGCAGTATTTT. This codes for CASSAPGPTDTQYF.

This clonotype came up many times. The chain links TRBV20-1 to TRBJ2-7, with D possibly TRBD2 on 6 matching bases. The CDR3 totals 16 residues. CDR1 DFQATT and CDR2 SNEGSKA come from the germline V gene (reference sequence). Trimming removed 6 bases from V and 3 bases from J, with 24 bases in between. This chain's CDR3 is CSASPARAGSVYEQYF. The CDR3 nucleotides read TGCAGTGCCAGCCCCGCCCGGGCGGGGTCGGTCTACGAGCAGTACTTC.

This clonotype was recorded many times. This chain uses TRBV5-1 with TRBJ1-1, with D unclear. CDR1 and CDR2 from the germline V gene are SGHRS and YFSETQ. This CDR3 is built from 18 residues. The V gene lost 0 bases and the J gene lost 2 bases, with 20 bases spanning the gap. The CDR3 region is CASSLVHLWGSSNTEAFF. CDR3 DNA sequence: TGCGCCAGCAGCTTGGTACACCTATGGGGAAGTTCTAACACTGAAGCTTTCTTT. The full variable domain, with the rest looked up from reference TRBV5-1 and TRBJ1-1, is KAGVTQTPRYLIKTRGQQVTLSCSPISGHRSVSWYQQTPGQGLQFLFEYFSETQRNKGNFPGRFSGRQFSNSRSEMNVSTLELGDSALYLCASSLVHLWGSSNTEAFFGQGTRLTVV.

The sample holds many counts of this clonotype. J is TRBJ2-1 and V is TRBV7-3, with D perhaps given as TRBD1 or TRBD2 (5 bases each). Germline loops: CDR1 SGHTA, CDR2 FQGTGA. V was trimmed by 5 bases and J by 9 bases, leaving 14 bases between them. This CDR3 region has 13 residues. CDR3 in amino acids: CASSDSRETEQFF. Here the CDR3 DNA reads TGTGCCAGCAGCGACAGCAGGGAGACTGAGCAGTTCTTC.

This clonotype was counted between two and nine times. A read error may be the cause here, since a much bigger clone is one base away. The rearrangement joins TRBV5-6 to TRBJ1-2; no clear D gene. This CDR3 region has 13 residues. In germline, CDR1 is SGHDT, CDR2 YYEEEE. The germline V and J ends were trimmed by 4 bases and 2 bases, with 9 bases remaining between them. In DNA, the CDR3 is TGTGCCAGCAGCCCGGGCAGGAACTATGGCTACACCTTC. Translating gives CASSPGRNYGYTF. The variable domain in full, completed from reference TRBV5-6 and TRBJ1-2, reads DAGVTQSPTHLIKTRGQQVTLRCSPKSGHDTVSWYQQALGQGPQFIFQYYEEEERQRGNFPDRFSGHQFPNYSSELNVNALLLGDSALYLCASSPGRNYGYTFGSGTRLTVV.

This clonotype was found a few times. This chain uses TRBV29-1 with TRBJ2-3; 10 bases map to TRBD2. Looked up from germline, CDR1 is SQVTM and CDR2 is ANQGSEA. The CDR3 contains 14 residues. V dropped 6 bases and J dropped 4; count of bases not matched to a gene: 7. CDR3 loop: CSVPRAGGPDTQYF. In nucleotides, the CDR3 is TGCAGCGTCCCTCGAGCGGGAGGGCCAGATACGCAGTATTTT.

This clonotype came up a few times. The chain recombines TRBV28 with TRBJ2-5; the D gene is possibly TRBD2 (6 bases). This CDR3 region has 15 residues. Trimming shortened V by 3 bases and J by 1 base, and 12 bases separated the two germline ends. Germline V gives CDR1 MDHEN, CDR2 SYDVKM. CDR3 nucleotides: TGTGCCAGCAGTTTGCCAGGGACTTCCCAAGAGACCCAGTACTTC. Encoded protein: CASSLPGTSQETQYF.